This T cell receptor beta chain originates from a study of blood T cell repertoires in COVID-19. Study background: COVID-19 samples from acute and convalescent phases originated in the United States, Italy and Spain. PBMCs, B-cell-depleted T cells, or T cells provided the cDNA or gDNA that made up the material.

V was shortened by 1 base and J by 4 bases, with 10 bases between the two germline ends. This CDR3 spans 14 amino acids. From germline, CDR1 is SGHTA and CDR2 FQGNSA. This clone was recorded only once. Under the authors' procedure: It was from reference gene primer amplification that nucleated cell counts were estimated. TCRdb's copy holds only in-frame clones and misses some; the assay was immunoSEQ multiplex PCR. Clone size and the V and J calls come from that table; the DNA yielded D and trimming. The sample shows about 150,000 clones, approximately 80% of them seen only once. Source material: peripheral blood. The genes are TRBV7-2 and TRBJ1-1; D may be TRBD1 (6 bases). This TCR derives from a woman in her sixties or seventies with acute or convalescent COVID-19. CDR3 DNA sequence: TGTGCCAGCAGCTTAGACAGGGACGCCACTGAAGCTTTCTTT. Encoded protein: CASSLDRDATEAFF.